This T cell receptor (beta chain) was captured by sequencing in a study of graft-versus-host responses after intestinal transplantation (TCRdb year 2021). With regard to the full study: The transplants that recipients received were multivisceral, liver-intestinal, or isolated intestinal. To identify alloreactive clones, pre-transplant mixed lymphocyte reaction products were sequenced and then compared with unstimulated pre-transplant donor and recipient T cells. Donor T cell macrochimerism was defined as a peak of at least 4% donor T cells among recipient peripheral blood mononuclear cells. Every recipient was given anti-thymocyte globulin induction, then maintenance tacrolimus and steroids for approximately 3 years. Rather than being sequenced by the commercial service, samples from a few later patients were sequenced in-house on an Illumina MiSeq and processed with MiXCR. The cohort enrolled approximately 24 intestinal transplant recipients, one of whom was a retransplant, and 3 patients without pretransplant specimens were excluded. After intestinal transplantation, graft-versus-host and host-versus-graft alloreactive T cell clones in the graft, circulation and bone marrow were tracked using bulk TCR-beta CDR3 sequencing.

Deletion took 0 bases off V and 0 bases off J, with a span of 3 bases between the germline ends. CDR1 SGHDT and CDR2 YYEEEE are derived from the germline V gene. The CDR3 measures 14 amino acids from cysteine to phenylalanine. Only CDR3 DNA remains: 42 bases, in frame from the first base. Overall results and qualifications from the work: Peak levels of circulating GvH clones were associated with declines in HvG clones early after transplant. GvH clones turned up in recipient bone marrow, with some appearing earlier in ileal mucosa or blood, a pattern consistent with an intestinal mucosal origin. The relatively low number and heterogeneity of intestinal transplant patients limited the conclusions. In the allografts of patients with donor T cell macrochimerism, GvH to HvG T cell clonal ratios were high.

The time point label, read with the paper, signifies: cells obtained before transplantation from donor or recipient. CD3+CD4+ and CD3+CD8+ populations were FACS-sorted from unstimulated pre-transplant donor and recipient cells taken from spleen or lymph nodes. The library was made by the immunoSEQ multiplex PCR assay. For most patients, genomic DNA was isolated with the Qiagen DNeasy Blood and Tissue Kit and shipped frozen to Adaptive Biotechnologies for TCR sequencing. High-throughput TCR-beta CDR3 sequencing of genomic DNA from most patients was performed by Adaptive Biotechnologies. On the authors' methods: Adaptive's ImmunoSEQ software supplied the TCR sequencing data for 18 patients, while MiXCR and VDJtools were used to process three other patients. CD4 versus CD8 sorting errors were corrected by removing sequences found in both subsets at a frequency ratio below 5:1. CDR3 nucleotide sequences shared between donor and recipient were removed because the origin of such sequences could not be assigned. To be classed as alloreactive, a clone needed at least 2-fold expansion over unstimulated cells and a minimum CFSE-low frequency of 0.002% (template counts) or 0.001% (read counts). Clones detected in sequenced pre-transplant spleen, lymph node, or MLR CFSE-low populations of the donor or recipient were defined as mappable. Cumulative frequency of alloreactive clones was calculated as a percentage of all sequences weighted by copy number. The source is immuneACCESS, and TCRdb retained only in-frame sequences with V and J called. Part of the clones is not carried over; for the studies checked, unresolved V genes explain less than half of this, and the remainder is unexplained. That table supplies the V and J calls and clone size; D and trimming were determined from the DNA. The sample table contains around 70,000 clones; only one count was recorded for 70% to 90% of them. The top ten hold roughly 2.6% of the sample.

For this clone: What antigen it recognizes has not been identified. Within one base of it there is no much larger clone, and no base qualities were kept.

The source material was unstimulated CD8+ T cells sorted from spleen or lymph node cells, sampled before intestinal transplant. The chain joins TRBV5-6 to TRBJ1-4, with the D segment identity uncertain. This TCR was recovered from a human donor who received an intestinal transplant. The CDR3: CASSLAATNEKLFF. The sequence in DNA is TGTGCCAGCAGCTTGGCCGCAACTAATGAAAAACTGTTTTTT.